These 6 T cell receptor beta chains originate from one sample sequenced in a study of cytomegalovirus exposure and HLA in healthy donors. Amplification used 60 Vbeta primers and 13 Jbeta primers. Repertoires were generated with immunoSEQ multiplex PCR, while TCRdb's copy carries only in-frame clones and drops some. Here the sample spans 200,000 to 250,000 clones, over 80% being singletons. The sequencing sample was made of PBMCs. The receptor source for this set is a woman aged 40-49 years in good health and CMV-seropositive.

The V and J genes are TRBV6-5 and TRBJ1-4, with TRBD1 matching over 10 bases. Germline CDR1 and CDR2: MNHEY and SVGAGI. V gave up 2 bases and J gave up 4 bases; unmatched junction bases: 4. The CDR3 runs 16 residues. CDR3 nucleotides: TGTGCCAGCAGTTACGGGACAGGGGTTGGTAATGAAAAACTGTTTTTT. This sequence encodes CASSYGTGVGNEKLFF.

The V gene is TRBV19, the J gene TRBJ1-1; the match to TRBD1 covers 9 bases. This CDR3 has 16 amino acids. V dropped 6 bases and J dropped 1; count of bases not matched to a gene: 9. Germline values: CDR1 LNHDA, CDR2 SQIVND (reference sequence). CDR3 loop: CASREIPGQGNTEAFF. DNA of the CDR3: TGTGCCAGTAGAGAAATACCGGGACAGGGGAACACTGAAGCTTTCTTT.

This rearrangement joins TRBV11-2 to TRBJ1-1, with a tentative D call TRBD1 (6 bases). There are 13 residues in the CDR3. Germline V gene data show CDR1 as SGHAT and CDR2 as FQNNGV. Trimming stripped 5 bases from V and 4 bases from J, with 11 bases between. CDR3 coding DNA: TGTGCCAGCAGCCCGACAGGCGGCACTGAAGCTTTCTTT. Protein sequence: CASSPTGGTEAFF.

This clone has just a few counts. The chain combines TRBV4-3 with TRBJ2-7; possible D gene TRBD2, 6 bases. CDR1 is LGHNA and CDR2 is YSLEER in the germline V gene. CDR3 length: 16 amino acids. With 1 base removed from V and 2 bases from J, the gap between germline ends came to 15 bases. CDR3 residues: CASSQGEAGSPYEQYF. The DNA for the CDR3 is TGCGCCAGCAGCCAAGGGGAAGCGGGTAGCCCCTACGAGCAGTACTTC.

The CDR3 DNA reads as TGCGCCAGCAGCCCCGCGAGGGCGCAGTGGTCCGAGCAGTACTTC. It specifies CASSPARAQWSEQYF. V is TRBV4-3 and J is TRBJ2-7; tentative D call: TRBD2 (5 bases). V shed 4 bases and J shed 6 bases, with 19 bases lying between them. The CDR3 is made up of 15 amino acids. Germline CDR1 LGHNA, CDR2 YSLEER.

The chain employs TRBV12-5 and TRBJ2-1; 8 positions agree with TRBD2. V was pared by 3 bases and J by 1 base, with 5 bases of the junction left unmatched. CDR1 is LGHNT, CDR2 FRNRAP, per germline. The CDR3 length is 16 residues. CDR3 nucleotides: TGTGCTAGTGGTTTAGACGGGGGGGCTTCCTACAATGAGCAGTTCTTC. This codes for CASGLDGGASYNEQFF. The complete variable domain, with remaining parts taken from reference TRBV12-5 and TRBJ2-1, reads DARVTQTPRHKVTEMGQEVTMRCQPILGHNTVFWYRQTMMQGLELLAYFRNRAPLDDSGMPKDRFSAEMPDATLATLKIQPSEPRDSAVYFCASGLDGGASYNEQFFGPGTRLTVL.